These T cell receptor beta chains were read from a single sample in a study of T cell responses to AZD1222 COVID-19 vaccine. Clones were sequenced by immunoSEQ multiplex PCR, and TCRdb holds only the in-frame ones, with some missing. The sample has some 110,000 clones, 80% to 90% seen once. This specimen was peripheral blood, taken 28 days after the second AZD1222 dose. The receptor source for this set is an adult who received the AZD1222 COVID-19 vaccine. Each CDR3 is given with its conserved first and last residue. The D gene is left open where the match is weak. Size tells how often a clone was seen (once, few, many) or the class of an expanded clone, and some rows leave it out.

abundance: once
v_gene: TRBV5-1
j_gene: TRBJ2-1
d_gene: TRBD2
CDR3nt: TGCGCCAGCAGCTTGGTAGTGGGAGGGCCTGGCAATGAGCAGTTCTTC
CDR3aa: CASSLVVGGPGNEQFF

abundance: -
v_gene: TRBV6-5
j_gene: TRBJ2-3
d_gene: -
CDR3nt: TGTGCCAGCAGACAAGAGACTGCAAAGGCGGATACGCAGTATTTT
CDR3aa: CASRQETAKADTQYF

abundance: -
v_gene: TRBV19
j_gene: TRBJ1-5
d_gene: -
CDR3nt: TGTGCCAGTAGTATAGGGTCGCGAAGGGACATCCGCAATCAGCCCCAGCATTTT
CDR3aa: CASSIGSRRDIRNQPQHF

abundance: -
v_gene: TRBV7-9
j_gene: TRBJ2-1
d_gene: -
CDR3nt: TGTGCCAGCAGCTTACTGGGTGGACAGAGTCCCTACAATGAGCAGTTCTTC
CDR3aa: CASSLLGGQSPYNEQFF

abundance: -
v_gene: TRBV30
j_gene: TRBJ1-1
d_gene: TRBD1
CDR3nt: TGTGCCTGGAGTCTCAGGGACAGGTCCACTGAAGCTTTCTTT
CDR3aa: CAWSLRDRSTEAFF

abundance: -
v_gene: TRBV9
j_gene: TRBJ1-2
d_gene: TRBD1
CDR3nt: TGTGCCAGCAGCACAACCGGGACAGGGGCTGGCTACACCTTC
CDR3aa: CASSTTGTGAGYTF

abundance: -
v_gene: TRBV6-1
j_gene: TRBJ2-7
d_gene: -
CDR3nt: TGTGCCAGCAGTGAAGCGTCGTACGAGCAGTACTTC
CDR3aa: CASSEASYEQYF

abundance: -
v_gene: TRBV30
j_gene: TRBJ1-6
d_gene: -
CDR3nt: TGTGCCTGGAGTCCCCTGGGGAGGAGCTCCTATAATTCACCCCTCCACTTT
CDR3aa: CAWSPLGRSSYNSPLHF

abundance: -
v_gene: TRBV4-2
j_gene: TRBJ2-7
d_gene: -
CDR3nt: TGTGCCAGCAGCCTTGGCCCCCCCTCGGGCTCCTACGAGCAGTACTTC
CDR3aa: CASSLGPPSGSYEQYF

abundance: -
v_gene: TRBV3-1/TRBV3-2
j_gene: TRBJ2-7
d_gene: -
CDR3nt: TGTGCCAGCAGCCAAGGCGGCCAGGGGAATATCGACGAGCAGTACTTC
CDR3aa: CASSQGGQGNIDEQYF

abundance: once
v_gene: TRBV7-8
j_gene: TRBJ2-3
d_gene: -
CDR3nt: TGTGCCAGCAGCCCATCCGGGGAAGATGGCACAGATACGCAGTATTTT
CDR3aa: CASSPSGEDGTDTQYF

abundance: -
v_gene: TRBV4-1
j_gene: TRBJ2-7
d_gene: -
CDR3nt: TGCGCCAGCAGCCAAGGTTGGGGGAGAGAGCAGTACTTC
CDR3aa: CASSQGWGREQYF

abundance: few
v_gene: TRBV2
j_gene: TRBJ2-1
d_gene: TRBD2
CDR3nt: TGTGCCAGCAGGAGACTAGCCGCTTACAATGAGCAGTTCTTC
CDR3aa: CASRRLAAYNEQFF

abundance: -
v_gene: TRBV28
j_gene: TRBJ1-3
d_gene: -
CDR3nt: TGTGCCAGCAGTACCGGGACCCACAACACCATATATTTT
CDR3aa: CASSTGTHNTIYF

abundance: -
v_gene: TRBV24-1
j_gene: TRBJ2-3
d_gene: TRBD2
CDR3nt: TGTGCCACCAGTGAAGGTCGTGTGACTAGCGGGAGTATGAGATCCGGCACAGATACGCAGTATTTT
CDR3aa: CATSEGRVTSGSMRSGTDTQYF

abundance: -
v_gene: TRBV27
j_gene: TRBJ2-3
d_gene: -
CDR3nt: TGTGCCAGCAGTTTTAGCAGCGGAGTCACAGATACGCAGTATTTT
CDR3aa: CASSFSSGVTDTQYF

abundance: -
v_gene: TRBV18
j_gene: TRBJ2-1
d_gene: TRBD2
CDR3nt: TGTGCCAGCTCACCACCGGGGCTAGCGGGAGCCAATGAGCAGTTCTTC
CDR3aa: CASSPPGLAGANEQFF

abundance: -
v_gene: TRBV5-1
j_gene: TRBJ2-1
d_gene: -
CDR3nt: TGCGCCAGCAGCGAAACAGGGAGCTCCTACAATGAGCAGTTCTTC
CDR3aa: CASSETGSSYNEQFF

abundance: -
v_gene: TRBV4-2
j_gene: TRBJ1-5
d_gene: -
CDR3nt: TGTGCCAGCAGCCAAGATCAAAATCAGCCCCAGCATTTT
CDR3aa: CASSQDQNQPQHF

abundance: once
v_gene: TRBV5-1
j_gene: TRBJ1-3
d_gene: -
CDR3nt: TGCGCCAGCAGCTTGGTGGGCAGCCTTGGAAACACCATATATTTT
CDR3aa: CASSLVGSLGNTIYF

abundance: -
v_gene: TRBV7-2
j_gene: TRBJ2-1
d_gene: TRBD2
CDR3nt: TGTGCCAGCAGCTTAGCACCGGGAGGGTCCTACAATGAGCAGTTCTTC
CDR3aa: CASSLAPGGSYNEQFF

abundance: -
v_gene: TRBV4-1
j_gene: TRBJ2-7
d_gene: -
CDR3nt: TGCGCCAGCAGCCAACTTATGGGGGCTGGTTCCTACGAGCAGTACTTC
CDR3aa: CASSQLMGAGSYEQYF